Following are 6 T cell receptor beta chains from one sample sequenced in a study of T cells in Graves' hyperthyroidism and ophthalmopathy. Regions amplified from RNA transcripts were the TCR beta CDR3 regions. Using the HTBI primer set, a first-round RT-PCR was run on the TCR CDR3. Via MiXCR, TCRdb re-called the multiplex PCR reads, giving one row per CDR3 protein. The data show 660,000 or so distinct CDR3 sequences, with less than 25% seen just once and under 35% held by the top ten. What was sequenced was blood. Source of these receptors: a man between 25 and 39 years old with Graves' ophthalmopathy.

J is TRBJ2-1 and V is TRBV5-1; TRBD2 matches at 7 bases. This CDR3 comprises 17 residues. Germline V CDR1 and CDR2: SGHRS, YFSETQ. The J segment lost 6 bases and the V segment lost 4 bases, leaving 16 bases of the junction unmatched. This chain's CDR3 is CASSPGTTSKGFNEQFF. CDR3 sequence (DNA): TGCGCCAGCAGCCCCGGGACTACCAGCAAGGGGTTCAATGAGCAGTTCTTC.

The table lists this clonotype with many counts. V and J are TRBV18 and TRBJ1-2; D is uncertain. The germline CDR1 and CDR2 sequences are KGHSH and LQKENI. V was pared by 6 bases and J by 0 bases, with 11 bases between. The CDR3 consists of 14 residues. The CDR3 spells CASSPGKSNYGYTF. CDR3 bases: TGTGCCAGCTCGCCGGGGAAATCTAACTATGGCTACACCTTC.

The rearrangement joins TRBV29-1 to TRBJ2-3, with TRBD1 identical over 9 bases. This CDR3 is 14 amino acids long. The J segment lost 3 bases and the V segment lost 3 bases, leaving 4 bases of the junction unmatched. Germline V gene lookup returns CDR1 SQVTM and CDR2 ANQGSEA. DNA of the CDR3: TGCAGCGTTGAGGGGACAGGGCGGACAGATACGCAGTATTTT. Protein: CSVEGTGRTDTQYF.

Comments on this clonotype: The junction and the germline gene differ at one end; a read error may be behind it. The chain links TRBV14 to TRBJ2-7; 7 positions agree with TRBD2. The germline CDR1 and CDR2 sequences are SGHDN and FVKESK. The CDR3 length is 14 residues. Here the CDR3 DNA reads TGTACCAGCAGCCACCCCGGACTAGCCTACGAGCAGTACTTC. This translates into CTSSHPGLAYEQYF.

This clonotype showed up just a few times. DNA for the CDR3: TGCAGCGTCTTTACAGGGTTCGAGCAGTACTTC. Translation: CSVFTGFEQYF. The rearrangement uses TRBV29-1 and TRBJ2-7, with D possibly matching TRBD1 (6 bases). CDR1 and CDR2 from the germline V gene are SQVTM and ANQGSEA. The CDR3 spans 11 residues. V lost 6 bases and J lost 6, with 12 bases in between.

Written as DNA, the CDR3 is TGCAGTGCTACAGGGACTAGCGGTCAAGAGACCCAGTACTTC. Protein sequence: CSATGTSGQETQYF. The genes are TRBV20-1 and TRBJ2-5; TRBD2 matches 11 bases. Germline CDR1 DFQATT, CDR2 SNEGSKA (reference sequence). J gave up 2 bases and V 4 bases, and 3 bases lay outside the gene matches. The CDR3 is made up of 14 amino acids.